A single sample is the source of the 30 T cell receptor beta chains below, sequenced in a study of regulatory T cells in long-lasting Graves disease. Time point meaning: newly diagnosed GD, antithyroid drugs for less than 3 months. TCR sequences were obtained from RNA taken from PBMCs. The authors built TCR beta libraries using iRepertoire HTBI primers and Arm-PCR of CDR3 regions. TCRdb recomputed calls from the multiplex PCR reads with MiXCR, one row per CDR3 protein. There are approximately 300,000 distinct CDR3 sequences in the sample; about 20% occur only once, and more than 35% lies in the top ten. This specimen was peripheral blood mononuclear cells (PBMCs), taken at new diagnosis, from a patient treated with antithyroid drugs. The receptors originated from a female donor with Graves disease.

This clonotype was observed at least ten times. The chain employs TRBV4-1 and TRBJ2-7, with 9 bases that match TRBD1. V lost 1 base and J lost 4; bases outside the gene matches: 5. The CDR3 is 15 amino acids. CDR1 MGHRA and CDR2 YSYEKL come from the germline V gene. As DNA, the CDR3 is TGCGCCAGCAGCCAAGTACCGGGACAGGGATACGAGCAGTACTTC. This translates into CASSQVPGQGYEQYF.

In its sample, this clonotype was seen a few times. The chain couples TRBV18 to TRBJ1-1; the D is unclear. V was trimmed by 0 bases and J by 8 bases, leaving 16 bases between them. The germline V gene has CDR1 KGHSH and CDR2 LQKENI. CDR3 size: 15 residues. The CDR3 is CASSPPWSTSAEAFF. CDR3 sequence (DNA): TGTGCCAGCTCACCACCTTGGTCGACGTCGGCAGAAGCTTTCTTT.

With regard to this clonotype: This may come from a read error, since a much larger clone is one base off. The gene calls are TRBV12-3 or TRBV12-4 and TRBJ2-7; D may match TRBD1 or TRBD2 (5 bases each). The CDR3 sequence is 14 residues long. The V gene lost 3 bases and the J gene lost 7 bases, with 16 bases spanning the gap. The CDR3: CASSFWGTSNEQYF. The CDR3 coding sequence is TGTGCCAGCAGTTTCTGGGGGACCTCTAATGAGCAGTACTTC.

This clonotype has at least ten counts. The CDR3 sequence: CASSLVLTSGFYEQYF. As DNA, the CDR3 is TGTGCCAGCAGCTTAGTCTTAACTAGCGGTTTCTACGAGCAGTACTTC. The chain is built from TRBV7-8 and TRBJ2-7; 8 nucleotides align to TRBD2. Germline CDR1 SGHVS, CDR2 FQNEAQ. The CDR3 has 16 residues. Germline trimming cut 1 base from V and 3 bases from J; bases unmatched to any gene: 8. Complete variable domain (other parts from reference TRBV7-8 and TRBJ2-7): GAGVSQSPRYKVAKRGQDVALRCDPISGHVSLFWYQQALGQGPEFLTYFQNEAQLDKSGLPSDRFFAERPEGSVSTLKIQRTQQEDSAVYLCASSLVLTSGFYEQYFGPGTRLTVT.

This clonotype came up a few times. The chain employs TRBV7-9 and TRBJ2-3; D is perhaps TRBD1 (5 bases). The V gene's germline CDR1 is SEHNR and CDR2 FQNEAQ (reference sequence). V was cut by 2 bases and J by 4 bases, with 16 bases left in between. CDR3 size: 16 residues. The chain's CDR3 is CASSLIRWGTSDTQYF. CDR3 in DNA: TGTGCCAGCAGCTTAATTCGGTGGGGCACGTCAGATACGCAGTATTTT.

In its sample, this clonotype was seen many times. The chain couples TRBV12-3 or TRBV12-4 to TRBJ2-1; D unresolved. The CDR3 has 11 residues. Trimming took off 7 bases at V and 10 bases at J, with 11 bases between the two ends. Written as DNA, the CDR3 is TGTGCCAGCACCTCCTTGGAGGAGCAGTTCTTC. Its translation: CASTSLEEQFF.

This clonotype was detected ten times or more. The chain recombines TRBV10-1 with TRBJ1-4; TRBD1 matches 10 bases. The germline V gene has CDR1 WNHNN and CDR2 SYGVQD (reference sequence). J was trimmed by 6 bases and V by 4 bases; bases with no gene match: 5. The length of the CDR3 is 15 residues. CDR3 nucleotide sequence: TGCGCCAGCAGTGTAGCCGGGACAGGGGATGAAAAACTGTTTTTT. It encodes CASSVAGTGDEKLFF.

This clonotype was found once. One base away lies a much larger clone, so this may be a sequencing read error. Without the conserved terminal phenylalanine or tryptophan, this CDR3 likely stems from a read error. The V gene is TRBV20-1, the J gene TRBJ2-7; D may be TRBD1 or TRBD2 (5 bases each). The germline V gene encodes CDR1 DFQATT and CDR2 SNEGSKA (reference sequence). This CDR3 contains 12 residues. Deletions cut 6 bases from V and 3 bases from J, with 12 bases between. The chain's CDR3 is CSATGTHYEQYL. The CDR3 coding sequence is TGCAGTGCCACCGGGACCCACTACGAGCAGTACTTA.

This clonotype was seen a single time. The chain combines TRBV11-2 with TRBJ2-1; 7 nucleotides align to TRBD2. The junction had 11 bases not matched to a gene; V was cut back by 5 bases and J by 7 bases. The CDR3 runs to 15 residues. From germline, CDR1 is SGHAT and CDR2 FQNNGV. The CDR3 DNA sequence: TGTGCCAGCAGCCTCGACTCCGCCGGGGGGAATGAGCAGTTCTTC. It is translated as CASSLDSAGGNEQFF.

CDR3 sequence: CASSVGGIDSPLHF. Here the CDR3 DNA reads TGTGCCAGCAGCGTAGGCGGGATTGATTCACCCCTCCACTTT. The gene calls are TRBV9 and TRBJ1-6; unclear D gene. With 0 bases removed from V and 8 bases from J, the gap between germline ends came to 9 bases. Germline V CDR1 and CDR2: SGDLS, YYNGEE. This CDR3 region has 14 residues.

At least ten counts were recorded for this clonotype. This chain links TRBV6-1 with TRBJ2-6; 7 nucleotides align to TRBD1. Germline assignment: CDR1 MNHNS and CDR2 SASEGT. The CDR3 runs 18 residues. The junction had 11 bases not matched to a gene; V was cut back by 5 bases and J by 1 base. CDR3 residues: CASSKDRVISSGANVLTF. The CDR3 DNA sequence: TGTGCCAGCAGTAAAGACAGGGTCATCAGTTCTGGGGCCAACGTCCTGACTTTC.

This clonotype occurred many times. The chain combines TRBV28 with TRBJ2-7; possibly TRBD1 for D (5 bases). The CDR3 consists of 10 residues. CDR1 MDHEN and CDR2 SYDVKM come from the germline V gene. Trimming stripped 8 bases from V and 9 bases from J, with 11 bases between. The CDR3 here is CASGAGAQYF. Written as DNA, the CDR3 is TGTGCCAGCGGCGCTGGGGCGCAGTACTTC.

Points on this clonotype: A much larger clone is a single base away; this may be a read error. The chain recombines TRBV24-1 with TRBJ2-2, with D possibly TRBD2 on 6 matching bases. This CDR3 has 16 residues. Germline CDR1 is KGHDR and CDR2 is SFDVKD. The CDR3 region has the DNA TGTGCCACCAGTGATTTTCGGGACTCTCTCACCGGGGAGCTGTCTTTT. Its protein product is CATSDFRDSLTGELSF.

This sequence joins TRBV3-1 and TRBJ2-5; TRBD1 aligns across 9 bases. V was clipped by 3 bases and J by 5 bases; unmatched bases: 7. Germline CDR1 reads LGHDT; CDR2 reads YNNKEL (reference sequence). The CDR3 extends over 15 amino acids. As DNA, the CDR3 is TGTGCCAGCAGCCATGTGACAGGGGGTTGGGAGACCCAGTACTTC. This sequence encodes CASSHVTGGWETQYF.

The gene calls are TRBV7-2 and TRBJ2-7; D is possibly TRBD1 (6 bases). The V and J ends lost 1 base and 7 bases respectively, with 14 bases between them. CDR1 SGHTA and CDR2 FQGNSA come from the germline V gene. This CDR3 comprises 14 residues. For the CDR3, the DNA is TGTGCCAGCAGCTTAGGGACAGCAGTACGAGAGCAGTACTTC. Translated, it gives CASSLGTAVREQYF.

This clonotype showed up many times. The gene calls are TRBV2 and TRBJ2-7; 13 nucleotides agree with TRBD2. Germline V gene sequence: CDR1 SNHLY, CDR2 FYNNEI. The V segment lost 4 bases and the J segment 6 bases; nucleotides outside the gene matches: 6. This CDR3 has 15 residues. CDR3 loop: CASSGVLAGGSEQYF. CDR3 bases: TGTGCCAGCAGTGGAGTACTAGCGGGAGGGTCCGAGCAGTACTTC.

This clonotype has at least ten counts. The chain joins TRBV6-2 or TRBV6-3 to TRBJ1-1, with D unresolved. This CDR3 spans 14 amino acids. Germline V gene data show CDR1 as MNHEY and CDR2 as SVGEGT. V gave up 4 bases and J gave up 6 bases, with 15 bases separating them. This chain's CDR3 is CASSLAAPTPEAFF. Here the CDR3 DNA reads TGTGCCAGCAGTTTGGCAGCCCCGACCCCTGAAGCTTTCTTT.

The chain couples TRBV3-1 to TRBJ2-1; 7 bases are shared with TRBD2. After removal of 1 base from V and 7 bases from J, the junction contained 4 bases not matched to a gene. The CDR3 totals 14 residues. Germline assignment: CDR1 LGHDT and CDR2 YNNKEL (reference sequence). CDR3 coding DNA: TGTGCCAGCAGCCAAGCGGGGGGTAGGAATGAGCAGTTCTTC. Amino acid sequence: CASSQAGGRNEQFF.

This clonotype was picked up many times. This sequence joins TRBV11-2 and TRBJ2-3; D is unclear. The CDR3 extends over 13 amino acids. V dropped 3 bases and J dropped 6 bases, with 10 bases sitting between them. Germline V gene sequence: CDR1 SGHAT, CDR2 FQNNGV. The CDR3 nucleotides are TGTGCCAGCAGCTTGCCCAGAGGCGATACGCAGTATTTT. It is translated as CASSLPRGDTQYF.

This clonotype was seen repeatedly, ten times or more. The CDR3 here is CASSIAGGGADYGYTF. CDR3 DNA sequence: TGTGCCAGTAGTATAGCGGGCGGGGGCGCTGACTATGGCTACACCTTC. The V gene is TRBV19, the J gene TRBJ1-2; possibly TRBD1 for D (6 bases). The V end lost 1 base, the J end lost 3 bases, and 15 bases lay between the germline ends. Germline V gene data show CDR1 as LNHDA and CDR2 as SQIVND (reference sequence). The CDR3 is 16 residues long.

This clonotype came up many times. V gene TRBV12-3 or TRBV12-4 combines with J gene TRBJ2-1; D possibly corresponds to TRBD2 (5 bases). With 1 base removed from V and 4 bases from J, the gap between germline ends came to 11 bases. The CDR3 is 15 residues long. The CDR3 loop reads CASSLGPRTYNEQFF. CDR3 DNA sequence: TGTGCCAGCAGTTTAGGGCCCCGGACTTACAATGAGCAGTTCTTC.

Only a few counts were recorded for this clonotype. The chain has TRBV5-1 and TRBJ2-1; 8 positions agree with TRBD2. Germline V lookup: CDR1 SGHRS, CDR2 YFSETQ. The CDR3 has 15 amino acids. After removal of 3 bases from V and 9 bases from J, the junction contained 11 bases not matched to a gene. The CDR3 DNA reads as TGCGCCAGCAGCTCGGGACTAGGGGATCGGGCTGAGCAGTTCTTC. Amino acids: CASSSGLGDRAEQFF.

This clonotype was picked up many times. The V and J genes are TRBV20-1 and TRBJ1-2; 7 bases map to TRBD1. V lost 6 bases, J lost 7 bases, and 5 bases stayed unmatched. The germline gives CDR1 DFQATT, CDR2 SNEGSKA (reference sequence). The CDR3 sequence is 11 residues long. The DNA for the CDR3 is TGCAGTGCCAACAGGGGTTCTGGCTACACCTTC. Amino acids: CSANRGSGYTF.

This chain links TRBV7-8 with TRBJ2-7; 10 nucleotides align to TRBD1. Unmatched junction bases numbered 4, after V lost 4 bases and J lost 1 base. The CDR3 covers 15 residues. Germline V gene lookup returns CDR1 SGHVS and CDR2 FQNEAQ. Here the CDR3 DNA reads TGTGCCAGCAGCTGGGGGACAGGGGCGTCCTACGAGCAGTACTTC. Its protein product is CASSWGTGASYEQYF.

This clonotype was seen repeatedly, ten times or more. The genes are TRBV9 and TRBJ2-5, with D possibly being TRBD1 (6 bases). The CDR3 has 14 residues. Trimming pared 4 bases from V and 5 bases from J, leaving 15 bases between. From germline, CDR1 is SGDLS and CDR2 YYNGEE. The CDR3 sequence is CASSHTGLVETQYF. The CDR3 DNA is TGTGCCAGCAGCCATACAGGGTTAGTGGAGACCCAGTACTTC.

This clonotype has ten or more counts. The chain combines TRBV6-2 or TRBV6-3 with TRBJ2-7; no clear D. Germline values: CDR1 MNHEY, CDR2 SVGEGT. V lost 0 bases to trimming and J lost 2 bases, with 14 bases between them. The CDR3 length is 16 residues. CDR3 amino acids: CASSYSKEPGPYEQYF. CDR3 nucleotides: TGTGCCAGCAGTTACTCGAAGGAACCGGGCCCCTACGAGCAGTACTTC.

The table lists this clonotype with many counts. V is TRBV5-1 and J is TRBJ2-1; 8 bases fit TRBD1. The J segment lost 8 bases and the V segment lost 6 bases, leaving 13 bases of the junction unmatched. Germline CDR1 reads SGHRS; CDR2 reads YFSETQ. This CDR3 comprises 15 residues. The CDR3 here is CASTTSGGRTDEQFF. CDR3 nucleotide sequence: TGCGCCAGCACTACGTCAGGGGGCCGCACAGATGAGCAGTTCTTC.

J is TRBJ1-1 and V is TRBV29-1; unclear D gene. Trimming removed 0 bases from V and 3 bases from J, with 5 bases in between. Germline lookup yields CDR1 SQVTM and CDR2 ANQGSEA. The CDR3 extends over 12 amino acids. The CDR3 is CSVEDPDTEAFF. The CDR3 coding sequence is TGCAGCGTTGAAGATCCGGACACTGAAGCTTTCTTT.

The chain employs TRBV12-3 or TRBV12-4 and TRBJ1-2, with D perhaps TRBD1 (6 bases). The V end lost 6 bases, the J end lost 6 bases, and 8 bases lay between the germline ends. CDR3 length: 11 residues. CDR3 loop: CASSNRDGYTF. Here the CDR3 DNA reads TGTGCCAGCAGCAACAGGGATGGCTACACCTTC.

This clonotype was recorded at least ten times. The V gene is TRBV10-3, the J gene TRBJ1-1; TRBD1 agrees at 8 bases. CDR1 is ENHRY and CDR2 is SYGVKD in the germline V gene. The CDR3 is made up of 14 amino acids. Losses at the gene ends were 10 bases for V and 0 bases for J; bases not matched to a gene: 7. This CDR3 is CATRRQGLNTEAFF. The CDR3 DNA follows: TGTGCCACCAGACGACAGGGGTTGAACACTGAAGCTTTCTTT.